This T cell receptor (beta chain) was observed in a study of blood T cell repertoires in COVID-19. Study context: Collection of acute and convalescent COVID-19 samples took place in the United States, Italy and Spain. In each case, the material was cDNA or gDNA derived from T cells, B-cell-depleted T cells, or PBMCs.

The authors' processing: Nucleated cell counts were estimated from reference gene primer amplification. Assay: immunoSEQ multiplex PCR; the TCRdb copy retains only in-frame clones and omits some. Clone size and V and J calls were adopted from that table, with D and trimming inferred from the DNA. Here the sample spans under 40,000 clones, over 80% being singletons. Germline CDR1 reads MDHEN; CDR2 reads SYDVKM. The V and J ends lost 6 bases and 7 bases respectively, with 16 bases between them. The length of the CDR3 is 14 residues. The chain is built from TRBV28 and TRBJ1-5; D is unresolved. The TCR sequence derives from a man older than 75 with active COVID-19. The sequenced sample was peripheral blood. The CDR3 protein is CASRETPAGQPQHF. As DNA, the CDR3 is TGTGCCAGCAGGGAAACTCCGGCGGGACAGCCCCAGCATTTT.